The T cell receptor beta chain under discussion was sequenced for a study of shared T cell receptors in the human thymus. Generated by immunoSEQ multiplex PCR, the TCRdb table keeps only in-frame clones and is missing some. The sample holds 500,000 to 750,000 clones, approximately 88% seen once. This CDR3 comprises 14 residues. CDR1 is GTSNPN and CDR2 is SVGIG in the germline V gene (reference sequence). V was trimmed by 3 bases and J by 0 bases, leaving 6 bases between them. This same sample was also part of a study on human thymus T cells. According to that study: Finnish infants who were healthy and having corrective surgery for congenital heart defects made up the donors. Thymic material originated from resections removed in the course of corrective heart surgery. V and J genes seemed to be used with bias in thymic and blood repertoires. Related studies found that unrelated individuals share highly overlapping thymic repertoires.

Sequenced material: thymocytes. The V gene is TRBV30, the J gene TRBJ2-6; the D is unclear. The receptor was isolated from a boy less than two years old with a congenital heart defect. The CDR3 region is CAWRRSSGANVLTF. The CDR3 DNA follows: TGTGCCTGGAGAAGGAGCTCTGGGGCCAACGTCCTGACTTTC.